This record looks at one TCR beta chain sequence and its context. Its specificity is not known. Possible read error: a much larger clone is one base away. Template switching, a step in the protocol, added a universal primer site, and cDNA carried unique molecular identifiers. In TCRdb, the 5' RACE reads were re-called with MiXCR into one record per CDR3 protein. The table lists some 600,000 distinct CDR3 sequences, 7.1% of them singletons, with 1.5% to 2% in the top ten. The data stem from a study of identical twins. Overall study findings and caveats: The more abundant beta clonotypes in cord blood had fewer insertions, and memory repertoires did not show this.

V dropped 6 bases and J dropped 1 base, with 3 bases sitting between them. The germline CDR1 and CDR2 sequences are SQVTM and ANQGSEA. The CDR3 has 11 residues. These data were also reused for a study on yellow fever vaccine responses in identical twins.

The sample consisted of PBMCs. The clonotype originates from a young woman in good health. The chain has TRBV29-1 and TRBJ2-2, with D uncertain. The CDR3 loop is CSVENTGELFF. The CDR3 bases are TGCAGCGTAGAGAACACCGGGGAGCTGTTTTTT.